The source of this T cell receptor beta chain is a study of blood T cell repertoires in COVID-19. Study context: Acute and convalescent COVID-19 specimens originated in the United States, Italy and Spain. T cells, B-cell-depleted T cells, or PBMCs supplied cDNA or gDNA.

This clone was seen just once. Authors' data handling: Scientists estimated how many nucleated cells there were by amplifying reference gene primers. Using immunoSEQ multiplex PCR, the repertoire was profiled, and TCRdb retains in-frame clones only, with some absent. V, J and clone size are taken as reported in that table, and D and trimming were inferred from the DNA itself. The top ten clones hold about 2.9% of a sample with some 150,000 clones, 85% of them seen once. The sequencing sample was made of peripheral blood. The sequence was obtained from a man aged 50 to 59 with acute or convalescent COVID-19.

The CDR3 DNA is TGTGCCAGCAGCCAATGGACAGGGTACTCGGACGAGCAGTACTTC. Translated, it gives CASSQWTGYSDEQYF. This sequence joins TRBV14 and TRBJ2-7; 8 bases line up with TRBD1. The V segment lost 2 bases and the J segment 5 bases; nucleotides outside the gene matches: 8. CDR3 length equals 15 residues. CDR1 and CDR2 from the germline V gene are SGHDN and FVKESK.